The clone carrying this T cell receptor beta chain was detected ten times or more. Time point defined: newly diagnosed GD, antithyroid drugs for less than 3 months. From PBMCs, RNA was extracted and then used to make the TCR library. The entry originates in a study of regulatory T cells in long-lasting Graves disease. The CDR3 is 15 amino acids. The V gene's germline CDR1 is SGHKS and CDR2 YYEKEE (reference sequence). V dropped 4 bases and J dropped 0; count of bases not matched to a gene: 2. Libraries of TCR beta came from iRepertoire HTBI primers plus Arm-PCR of CDR3 regions. Each CDR3 protein gets one entry after TCRdb re-called the multiplex PCR reads with MiXCR. The sample has a few hundred thousand distinct CDR3 sequences, approximately 15% seen once. The sample was also reused in another study, on T cells in Graves' hyperthyroidism and ophthalmopathy. That paper states: Diagnostic assessment was based on clinical symptoms, serum thyroxine and TRAb, thyroid ultrasound and orbital computed tomography.

The sequence was obtained from a man younger than 45 with Graves disease. The specimen was peripheral blood mononuclear cells (PBMCs), collected at new diagnosis, from a patient treated with antithyroid drugs. This sequence joins TRBV5-5 and TRBJ1-4; TRBD1 matches at 8 bases. The CDR3 bases are TGTGCCAGCAGCGTGACAGGGGCAACTAATGAAAAACTGTTTTTT. This codes for CASSVTGATNEKLFF.